The TCR beta chain described here comes from a study of OX40 agonist ivuxolimab in advanced cancers. Background on the whole study: Ivuxolimab, which targeted the costimulatory receptor OX40 (CD134), was an agonistic, fully human IgG2 monoclonal antibody. The monotherapy dose-escalation portion (N = 52 patients) of the phase I ivuxolimab trial is reported in the paper. Partial responses were achieved by three dose-escalation patients, of whom one had hepatocellular carcinoma and two had cutaneous melanoma. The point of sequencing TCRbeta in the periphery was to test whether ivuxolimab changed TCR sequence diversity and drove clonal T-cell expansion. Of the approximately 53 patients in dose escalation, approximately 20 had hepatocellular carcinoma, roughly 15 had melanoma, 9 had renal cell carcinoma and 9 had head and neck cancer. A male proportion of 75% to 85% and a mean age of approximately 58 years, ranging from about 23 to 79, were recorded for the dose-escalation cohort. Patients were allowed to have had prior anti-PD-1, anti-PD-L1 or anti-CTLA-4 therapy, and roughly 40% of the dose-escalation patients had previously received checkpoint inhibitors. Intravenous ivuxolimab was administered to patients every 2 weeks at six dose levels: 0.01, 0.1, 0.3, 1.5, 3 and 10 mg/kg.

Patients with autoimmune disease history or receiving systemic immunosuppression were excluded from the trial. Peripheral blood for TCR sequencing was drawn from every dose cohort at baseline, at cycle 4 day 1 and at cycle 7 day 1. The samples were taken from a phase I, first-in-human, multicenter, open-label dose-escalation trial of ivuxolimab. Adults with locally advanced or metastatic head and neck squamous cell, hepatocellular, melanoma or renal cell carcinoma were enrolled in the trial. Before TCR sequencing, CD4+ T cells and CD8+ T cells from peripheral blood were sorted into separate populations. V drops 4 bases and J drops 5 bases, leaving 13 bases in between. The germline V gene provides CDR1 SGHDT and CDR2 YYEEEE. Reading from cysteine to phenylalanine, the CDR3 counts 14 amino acids. The kept DNA is CDR3 alone, 42 bases in frame from the first base. On this clone: This receptor's antigen is unknown. No quality values exist for individual bases; no much larger clone is one base distant.

What the research found in general, with its limitations: Low levels of normalized T-cell clonal expansion were also seen in some patients who did not respond. The antigen specificity of the peripheral T cells that underwent clonal expansion was not determined. Clonal expansion of both CD4+ and CD8+ blood T cells was observed from baseline to week 6 at doses 0.1 to 3.0 mg/kg. After ivuxolimab, CD8+ T cells had more expanded clones than CD4+ T cells on average. Partial responders in the 0.1-3.0 mg/kg groups had among the lowest normalized peripheral clonal expansion, especially among CD8+ T cells.

Genomic DNA was extracted from sorted cells for sequencing of the TCRbeta CDR3 region. TCRbeta CDR3 regions were sequenced using the immunoSEQ Assay. The source is immuneACCESS, and TCRdb retained only in-frame sequences with V and J called. Part of the clones is not carried over; for the studies checked, unresolved V genes explain less than half of this, and the remainder is unexplained. Across this sample there are 5,600 or so clones, with approximately 81% seen only once. The ten largest clones represent 20% to 25% of the sample. The sequences come from CD4+ or CD8+ T cells sorted from blood, collected in a trial of the OX40 agonist ivuxolimab. The V and J genes are TRBV5-6 and TRBJ1-5; tentative D gene TRBD1, with 6 bases matching. The sequence was collected from an adult with an advanced solid tumor such as melanoma, head and neck, liver or kidney cancer. CDR3 protein: CASSLGGGDQPQHF. The DNA sequence follows: TGTGCCAGCAGCCTTGGAGGGGGTGATCAGCCCCAGCATTTT.